A selection of T cell receptor beta chains follows, all from one sample in a study of blood T cell repertoires in COVID-19. The protocol was immunoSEQ multiplex PCR, while the TCRdb copy is restricted to in-frame clones and leaves out a portion. The table lists about 70,000 clones, around three quarters of them singletons. Sequencing used peripheral blood. The receptors stem from a woman in her sixties or seventies with acute or convalescent COVID-19. Both conserved end residues are trimmed from each CDR3. A D gene is named only where the DNA matches it firmly. A clone size is listed for some rows: how often the clone was seen (once, few, many), or a class if it is expanded.

D gene	V gene	clone size	J gene	CDR3 protein
TRBD2	TRBV7-2	-	TRBJ2-3	ASSLDLAGGKRN
TRBD1	TRBV19	-	TRBJ1-2	ASSIRDRGYGYT
-	TRBV7-9	-	TRBJ1-4	ASSSLAGQYNEKLF
-	TRBV10-1	-	TRBJ1-6	ASSERQGFGALH
-	TRBV5-6	-	TRBJ1-1	ASSRGGWSTEAF
-	TRBV21-1	-	TRBJ2-5	ASSNRALLQETQY
TRBD1	TRBV29-1	-	TRBJ2-7	SVAQGPTSYEQY
TRBD1	TRBV6-1	once	TRBJ2-5	ASSEKGAGTQY
-	TRBV5-6	few	TRBJ1-3	ASSLALGGSGNTIY
TRBD2	TRBV7-7	-	TRBJ2-1	ASSLTPGLESDEQF
-	TRBV28	-	TRBJ1-2	ASTGQYFGYT
-	TRBV3-1/TRBV3-2	-	TRBJ1-2	ASSLKGLHGYT
-	TRBV9	-	TRBJ1-3	ASSVGGLSGNTIY